Included here is one T cell receptor (beta chain) sequence, with context. Its antigen is not identified. The entry originates in a study of blood T cells in healthy people across ages. A sample-barcoded 5' primer and a J-beta primer mix were used in a second PCR of roughly 7 to 11 cycles. MiXCR was run by TCRdb on the 5' RACE reads, yielding one entry per CDR3 protein. The sample carries more than 1,000,000 distinct CDR3 sequences, 25% recorded once. Study results and caveats: Correlation between TCR beta diversity and naive T cell percentage was strong.

This same sample was also part of a study on T cells of mothers and their children.

This TCR came from a girl aged 2 to 9 in good health. The specimen was blood.

CDR3 DNA sequence: TGCAGTGCTAGAGATGCGCGGGGCGATGAGCAGTTCTTC. It codes for CSARDARGDEQFF. The chain couples TRBV20-1 to TRBJ2-1; perhaps TRBD2 as D (6 bases). Trimming pared 0 bases from V and 8 bases from J, leaving 11 bases between. The CDR3 loop spans 13 amino acids. CDR1 and CDR2 (germline): DFQATT, SNEGSKA (reference sequence).